There are a few counts of the clone carrying this T cell receptor (beta chain). What it recognizes is unknown. The study made its TCR cDNA through 5'RACE template switching. That step introduced a universal primer site along with UMIs. TCRdb ran MiXCR on the 5' RACE reads and lists one entry per CDR3 protein. This table has 250,000 or so distinct CDR3 sequences, about 7% appearing once. This sample is drawn from a study of T cells after yellow fever vaccination. General study results and limits: A minor fraction of clonotypes spanned both CD4 and CD8 compartments. Clones from primary vaccination mostly reappeared after the booster (about 97% CD4, over 85% CD8). The secondary T-cell response peaked on day 5, not day 15, but was weaker.

The CDR3 totals 12 residues. Germline CDR1 and CDR2: MNHEY and SMNVEV (reference sequence). Between the trimmed V and J ends, which lost 3 bases and 5 bases, there was a span of 8 bases. The chain couples TRBV27 to TRBJ2-7; D is ambiguous. This sample comprised CD4+ T cells sorted from PBMCs, obtained on the day of the yellow fever booster vaccination. The clonotype was recovered from a man aged 30 to 39 who received the YFV17D yellow fever vaccine. The CDR3 sequence: CASSFRGHEQYF. Written as DNA, the CDR3 is TGTGCCAGCAGTTTTCGAGGCCACGAGCAGTACTTC.